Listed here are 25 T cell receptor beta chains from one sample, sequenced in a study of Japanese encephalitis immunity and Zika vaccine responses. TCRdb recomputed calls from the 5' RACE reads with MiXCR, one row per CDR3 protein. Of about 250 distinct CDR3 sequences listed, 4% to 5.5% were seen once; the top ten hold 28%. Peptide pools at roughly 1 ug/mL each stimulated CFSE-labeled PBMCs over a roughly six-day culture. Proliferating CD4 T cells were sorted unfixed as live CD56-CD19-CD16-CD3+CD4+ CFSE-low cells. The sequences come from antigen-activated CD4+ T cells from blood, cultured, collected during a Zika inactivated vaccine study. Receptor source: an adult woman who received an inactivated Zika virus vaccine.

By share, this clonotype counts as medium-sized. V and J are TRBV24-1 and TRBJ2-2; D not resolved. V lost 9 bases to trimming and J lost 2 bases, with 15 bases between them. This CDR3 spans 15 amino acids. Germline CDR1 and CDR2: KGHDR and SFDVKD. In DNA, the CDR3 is TGTGCCACCCAACGGTCTGAGCCTAACACCGGGGAGCTGTTTTTT. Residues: CATQRSEPNTGELFF.

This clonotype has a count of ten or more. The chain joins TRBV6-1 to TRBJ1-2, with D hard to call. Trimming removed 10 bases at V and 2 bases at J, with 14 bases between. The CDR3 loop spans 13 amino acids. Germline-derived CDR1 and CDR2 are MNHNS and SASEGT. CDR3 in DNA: TGTGCCATACGAACCGGGTTCAACTATGGCTACACCTTC. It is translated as CAIRTGFNYGYTF.

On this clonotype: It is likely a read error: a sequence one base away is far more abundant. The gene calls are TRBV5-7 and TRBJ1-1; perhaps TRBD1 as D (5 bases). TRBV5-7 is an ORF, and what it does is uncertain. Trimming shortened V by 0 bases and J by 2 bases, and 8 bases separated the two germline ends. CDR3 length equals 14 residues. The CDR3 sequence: CASSLGGINTEAFF. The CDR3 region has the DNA TGTGCCAGCAGCTTGGGGGGCATAAACACTGAAGCTTTCTTT.

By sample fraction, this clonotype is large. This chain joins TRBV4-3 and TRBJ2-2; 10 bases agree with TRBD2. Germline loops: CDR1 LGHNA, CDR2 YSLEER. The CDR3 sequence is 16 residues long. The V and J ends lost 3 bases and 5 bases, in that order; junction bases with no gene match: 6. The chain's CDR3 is CASSQLAGGTTGELFF. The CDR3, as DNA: TGCGCCAGCAGCCAGTTAGCGGGGGGTACTACCGGGGAGCTGTTTTTT.

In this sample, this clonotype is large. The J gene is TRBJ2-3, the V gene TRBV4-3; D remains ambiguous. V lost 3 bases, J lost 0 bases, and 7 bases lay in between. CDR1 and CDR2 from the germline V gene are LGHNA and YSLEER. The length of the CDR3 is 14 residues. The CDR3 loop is CASSQADSTDTQYF. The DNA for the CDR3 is TGCGCCAGCAGCCAGGCGGACAGCACAGATACGCAGTATTTT.

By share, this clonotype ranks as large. CDR3 sequence: CASSQEPENTEAFF. The CDR3 DNA is TGCGCCAGCAGCCAAGAACCAGAGAACACTGAAGCTTTCTTT. This chain connects TRBV4-3 to TRBJ1-1; no clear D. The germline CDR1 and CDR2 sequences are LGHNA and YSLEER. This CDR3 contains 14 residues. Trimming removed 0 bases at V and 1 base at J, with 6 bases between.

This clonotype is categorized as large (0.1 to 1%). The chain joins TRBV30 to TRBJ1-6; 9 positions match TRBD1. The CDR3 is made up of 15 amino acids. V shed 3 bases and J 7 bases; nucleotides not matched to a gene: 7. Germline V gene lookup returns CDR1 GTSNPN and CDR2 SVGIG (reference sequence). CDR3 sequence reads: CAWRTPGTGNSPLHF. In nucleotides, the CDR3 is TGTGCCTGGAGGACCCCGGGGACAGGGAATTCACCCCTCCACTTT.

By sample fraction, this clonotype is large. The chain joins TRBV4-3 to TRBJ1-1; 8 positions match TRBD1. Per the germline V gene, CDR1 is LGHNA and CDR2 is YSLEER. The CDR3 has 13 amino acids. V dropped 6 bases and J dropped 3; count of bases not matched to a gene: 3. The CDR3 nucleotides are TGCGCCAGCAGGGTACAGGGGGACACTGAAGCTTTCTTT. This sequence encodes CASRVQGDTEAFF.

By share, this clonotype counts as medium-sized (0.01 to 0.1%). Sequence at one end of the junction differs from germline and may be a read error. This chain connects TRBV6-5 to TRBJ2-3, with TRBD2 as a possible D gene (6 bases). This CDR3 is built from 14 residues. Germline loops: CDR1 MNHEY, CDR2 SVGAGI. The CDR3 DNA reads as TGTGTCAGCAGTGTCAAGCGGGGCACAGATACGCAGTATTTT. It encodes CVSSVKRGTDTQYF.

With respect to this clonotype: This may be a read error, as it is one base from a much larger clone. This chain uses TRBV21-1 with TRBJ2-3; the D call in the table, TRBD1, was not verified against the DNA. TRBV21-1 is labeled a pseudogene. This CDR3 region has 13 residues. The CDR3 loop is CANTPTGCGTQYF. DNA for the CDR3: TGTGCCAACACCCCCACGGGCTGCGGTACGCAGTATTTT.

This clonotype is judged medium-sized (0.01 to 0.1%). DNA of the CDR3: TGTGCCAGCAGCGTAGCCAACTATAATTCACCCCTCCACTTT. Protein: CASSVANYNSPLHF. The rearrangement uses TRBV9 and TRBJ1-6; D gene uncertain. The germline V gene encodes CDR1 SGDLS and CDR2 YYNGEE. The V end lost 0 bases, the J end lost 3 bases, and 4 bases lay between the germline ends. CDR3 length: 14 amino acids.

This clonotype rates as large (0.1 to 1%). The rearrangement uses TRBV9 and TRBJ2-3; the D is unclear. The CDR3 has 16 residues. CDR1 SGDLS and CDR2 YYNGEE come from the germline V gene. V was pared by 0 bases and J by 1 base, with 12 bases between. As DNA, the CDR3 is TGTGCCAGCAGCGTAGGTGTCGAGTCAGGCACAGATACGCAGTATTTT. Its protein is CASSVGVESGTDTQYF.

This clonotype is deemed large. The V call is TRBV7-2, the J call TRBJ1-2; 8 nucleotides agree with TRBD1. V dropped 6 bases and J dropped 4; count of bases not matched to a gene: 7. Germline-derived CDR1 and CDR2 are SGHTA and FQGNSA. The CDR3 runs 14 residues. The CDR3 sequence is CASSPGGASYGYTF. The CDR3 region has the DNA TGTGCCAGCAGTCCAGGGGGCGCAAGCTATGGCTACACCTTC.

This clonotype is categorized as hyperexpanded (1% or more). This CDR3 reads CASSQARDRQRYEQYF. DNA for the CDR3: TGCGCCAGCAGCCAGGCTAGGGACAGGCAAAGATACGAGCAGTACTTC. The gene calls are TRBV4-3 and TRBJ2-7; 8 bases are shared with TRBD1. CDR1 is LGHNA, CDR2 YSLEER, per germline. The length of the CDR3 is 16 residues. The V gene end was trimmed by 3 bases and the J gene end by 4 bases; junction bases not matched to a gene: 11.

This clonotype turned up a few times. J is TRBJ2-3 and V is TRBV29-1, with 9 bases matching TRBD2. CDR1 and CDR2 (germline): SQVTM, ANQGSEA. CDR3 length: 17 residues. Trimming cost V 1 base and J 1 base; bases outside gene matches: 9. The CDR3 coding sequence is TGCAGCGTTGAAGGCACCCATAGCGGGGGCCGCACAGATACGCAGTATTTT. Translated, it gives CSVEGTHSGGRTDTQYF.

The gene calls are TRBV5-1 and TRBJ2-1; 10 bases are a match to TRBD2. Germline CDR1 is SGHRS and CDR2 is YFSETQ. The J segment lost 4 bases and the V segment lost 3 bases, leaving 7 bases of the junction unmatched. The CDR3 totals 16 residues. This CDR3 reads CASSYSGGNLYNEQFF. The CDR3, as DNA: TGCGCCAGCAGCTATAGCGGGGGGAACCTTTACAATGAGCAGTTCTTC.

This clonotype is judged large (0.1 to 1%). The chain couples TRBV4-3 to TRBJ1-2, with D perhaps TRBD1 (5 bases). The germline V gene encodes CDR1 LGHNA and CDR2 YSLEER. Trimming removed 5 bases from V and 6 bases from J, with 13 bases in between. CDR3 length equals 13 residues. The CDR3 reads CASSIQGSDGYTF. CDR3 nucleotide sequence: TGCGCCAGCAGCATCCAGGGATCGGATGGCTACACCTTC.

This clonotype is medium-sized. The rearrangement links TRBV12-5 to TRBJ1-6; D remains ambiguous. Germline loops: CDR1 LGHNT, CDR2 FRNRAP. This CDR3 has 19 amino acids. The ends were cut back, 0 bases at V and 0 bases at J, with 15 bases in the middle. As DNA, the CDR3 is TGTGCTAGTGGTTTGGTGATTTACTCATCGAGCTCCTATAATTCACCCCTCCACTTT. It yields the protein CASGLVIYSSSSYNSPLHF. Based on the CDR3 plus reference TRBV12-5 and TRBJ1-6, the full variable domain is DARVTQTPRHKVTEMGQEVTMRCQPILGHNTVFWYRQTMMQGLELLAYFRNRAPLDDSGMPKDRFSAEMPDATLATLKIQPSEPRDSAVYFCASGLVIYSSSSYNSPLHFGNGTRLTVT.

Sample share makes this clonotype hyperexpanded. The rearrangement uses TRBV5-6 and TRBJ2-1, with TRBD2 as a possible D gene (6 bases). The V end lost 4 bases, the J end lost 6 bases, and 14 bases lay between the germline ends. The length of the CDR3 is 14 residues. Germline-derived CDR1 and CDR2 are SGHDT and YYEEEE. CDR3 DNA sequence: TGTGCCAGCAGCCTGCTCGGGGGTTTCAATGAGCAGTTCTTC. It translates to CASSLLGGFNEQFF.

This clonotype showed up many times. The CDR3 DNA reads TGTGCCAGCAGCACCGGACTGAACTTGGAGACCCAGTACTTC. As protein: CASSTGLNLETQYF. V usage is TRBV7-6 and J usage is TRBJ2-5, with D maybe TRBD2 (5 bases). The CDR3 runs 14 residues. CDR1 and CDR2 (germline): SGHVS, FNYEAQ. V lost 5 bases and J 5 bases, leaving 15 bases between the germline ends.

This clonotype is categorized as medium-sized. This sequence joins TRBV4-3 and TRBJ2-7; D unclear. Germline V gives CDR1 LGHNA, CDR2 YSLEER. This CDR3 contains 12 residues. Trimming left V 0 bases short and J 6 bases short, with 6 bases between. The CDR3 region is CASSQDPGEQYF. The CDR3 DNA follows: TGCGCCAGCAGCCAAGATCCAGGCGAGCAGTACTTC.

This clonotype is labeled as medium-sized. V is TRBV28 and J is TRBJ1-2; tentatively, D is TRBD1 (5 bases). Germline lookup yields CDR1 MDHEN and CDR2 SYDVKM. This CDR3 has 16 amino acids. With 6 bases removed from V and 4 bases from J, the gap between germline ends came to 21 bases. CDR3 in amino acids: CASSPLGTDSVYGYTF. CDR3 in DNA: TGTGCCAGCAGCCCGCTGGGGACGGATTCTGTCTATGGCTACACCTTC.

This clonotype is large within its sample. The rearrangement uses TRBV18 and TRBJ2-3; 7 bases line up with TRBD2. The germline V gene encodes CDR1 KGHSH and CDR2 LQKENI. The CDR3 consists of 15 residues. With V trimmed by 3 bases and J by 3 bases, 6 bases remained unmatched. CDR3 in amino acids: CASSPSSGVTDTQYF. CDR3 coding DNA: TGTGCCAGCTCACCGAGCAGCGGGGTGACAGATACGCAGTATTTT.

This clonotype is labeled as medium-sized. The CDR3 DNA follows: TGCAGTGCTGAGGACCCTCGGGTCTTGCAAGAGACCCAGTACTTC. Its protein product is CSAEDPRVLQETQYF. The chain recombines TRBV20-1 with TRBJ2-5; D unclear. Germline values: CDR1 DFQATT, CDR2 SNEGSKA (reference sequence). The CDR3 has 15 amino acids. The V end lost 5 bases, the J end lost 2 bases, and 18 bases lay between the germline ends.

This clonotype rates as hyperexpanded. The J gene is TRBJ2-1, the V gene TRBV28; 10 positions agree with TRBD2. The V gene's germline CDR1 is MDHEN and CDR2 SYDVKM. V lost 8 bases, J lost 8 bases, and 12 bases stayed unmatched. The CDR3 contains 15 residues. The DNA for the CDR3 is TGTGCCAGCTATCCCCCCAGCGGGGGGGATGATGAGCAGTTCTTC. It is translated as CASYPPSGGDDEQFF.